This T cell receptor (beta chain) stems from a study of early T cells in non-severe SARS-CoV-2 infection. The study's findings and limits: Anti-spike CD8 specificities were favored by VDJdb matching, whose results missed private and CD4 specificities.

Only a few counts were recorded for this clonotype. Antigen: not known. Unique molecular identifier tags were affixed to discrete cDNA molecules. TCRdb passed the 5' RACE reads through MiXCR, listing each CDR3 protein once. This sample has some 22,000 distinct CDR3 sequences; over 4% occur once, and the top ten carry around 4%. Per the germline V gene, CDR1 is SQVTM and CDR2 is ANQGSEA. This CDR3 is built from 12 residues. The ends were cut back, 2 bases at V and 8 bases at J, with 12 bases in the middle. The sample taken for sequencing was whole blood. V and J are TRBV29-1 and TRBJ1-2; unclear D gene. The sequence was obtained from an adult who was a healthcare worker with PCR-confirmed SARS-CoV-2 infection or an uninfected control (not recorded which). CDR3 sequence (DNA): TGCAGCGTTGAACGGACGGACCAAGGCTACACCTTC. The encoded protein is CSVERTDQGYTF. The variable domain in full, with the rest retrieved from reference TRBV29-1 and TRBJ1-2, is SAVISQKPSRDICQRGTSLTIQCQVDSQVTMMFWYRQQPGQSLTLIATANQGSEATYESGFVIDKFPISRPNLTFSTLTVSNMSPEDSSIYLCSVERTDQGYTFGSGTRLTVV.